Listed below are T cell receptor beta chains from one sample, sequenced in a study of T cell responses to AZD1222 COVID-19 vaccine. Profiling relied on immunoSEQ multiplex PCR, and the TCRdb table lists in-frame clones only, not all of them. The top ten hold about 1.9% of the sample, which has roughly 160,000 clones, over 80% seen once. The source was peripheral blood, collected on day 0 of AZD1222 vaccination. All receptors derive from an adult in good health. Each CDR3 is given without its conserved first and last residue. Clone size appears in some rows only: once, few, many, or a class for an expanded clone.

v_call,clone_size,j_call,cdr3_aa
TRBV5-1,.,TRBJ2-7,ASAPRVLAGSYEQY
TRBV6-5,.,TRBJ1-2,ASRSSYGYT
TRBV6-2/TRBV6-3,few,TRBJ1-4,ASSYSGATNEKLF
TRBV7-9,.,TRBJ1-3,ASSLDGNTIY
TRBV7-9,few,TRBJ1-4,ASKILGGATNEKLF
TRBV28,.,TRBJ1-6,ASISLPLAGGYNSPLH
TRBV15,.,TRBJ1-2,ATSRSRQPTNYGYT
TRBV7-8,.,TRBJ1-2,ASSPLLPPQGLGYT
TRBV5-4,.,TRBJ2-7,ASSFISDEQY
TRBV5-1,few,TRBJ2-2,ASSFKTGNTGELF
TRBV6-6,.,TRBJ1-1,ASSYTLGQPNTEAF
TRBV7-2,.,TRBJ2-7,ASSSYRGYEQY
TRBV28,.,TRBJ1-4,ASTEQGGSEKLF
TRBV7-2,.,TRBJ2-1,ASSLAINEQF
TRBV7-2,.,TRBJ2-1,ASSTRGGSYYNEQF
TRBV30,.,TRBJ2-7,AWSGGTDHSYEQY
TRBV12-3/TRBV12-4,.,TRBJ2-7,ASNQGGYEQY
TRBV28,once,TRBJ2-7,ASSLLIQDEQY
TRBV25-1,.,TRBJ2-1,ASSGGGAGSEQF
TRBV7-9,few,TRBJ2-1,ASSLARIGGLAGEQF
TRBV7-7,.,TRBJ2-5,ASSRLGEAGFQETQY
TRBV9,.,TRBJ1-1,ASSPNRGGTEAF
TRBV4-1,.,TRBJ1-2,ASSQGDRNYGYT
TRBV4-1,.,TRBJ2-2,ASSQDRIPGELF
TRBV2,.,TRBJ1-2,ASSLRQEILGGYT
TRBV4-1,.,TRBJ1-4,ASSQVTTAPEKLF
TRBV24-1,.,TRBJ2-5,ATSDPGQGPQETQY
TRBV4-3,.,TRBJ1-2,ASSHQGNRNYGYT
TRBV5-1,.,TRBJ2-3,ASSLASGRFFTDTQY
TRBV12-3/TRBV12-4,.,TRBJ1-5,ASSLTSQPQH
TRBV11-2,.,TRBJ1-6,ASRFTNSPLH
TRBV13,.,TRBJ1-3,ASSSWGTSRNTIY
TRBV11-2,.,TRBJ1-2,ASSLGVQLNYGYT
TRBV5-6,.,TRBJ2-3,ASSREPRDTQY
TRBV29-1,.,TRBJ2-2,SVGGPGGELF
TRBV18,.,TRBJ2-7,ASSPLNGPLSYEQY
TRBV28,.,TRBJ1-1,ASSFPGNEAF
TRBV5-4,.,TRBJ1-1,ASSPNRNTEAF
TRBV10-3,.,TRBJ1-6,AIGQGAYNSPLH
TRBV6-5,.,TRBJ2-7,ASSPPAGTGGEQY